The 12 T cell receptor beta chains listed next were all sequenced from one sample in a study of cytotoxic CD8 clonotypes in ibrutinib-treated CLL. Produced via immunoSEQ multiplex PCR; TCRdb's table is partial and in-frame only. Altogether 150,000 to 250,000 clones are present, about 72% being singletons, with the ten largest covering around an eighth. The sequencing here drew on PBMCs, taken after 24 months of ibrutinib treatment. The receptors were gathered from a human donor with chronic lymphocytic leukemia.

As DNA, the CDR3 is TGTGCCAGCAGTTACTCGGGGACTAGCAGTTCCTACGAGCAGTACTTC. Encoded protein: CASSYSGTSSSYEQYF. The chain combines TRBV6-6 with TRBJ2-7; 9 positions agree with TRBD2. V lost 0 bases and J lost 1; bases outside the gene matches: 4. From germline, CDR1 is MNHNY and CDR2 SVGAGI (reference sequence). The CDR3 is made up of 16 amino acids.

CDR3 residues: CAWSVFPRSGNTIYF. As DNA, the CDR3 is TGTGCCTGGAGTGTTTTCCCTCGCTCTGGAAACACCATATATTTT. V and J are TRBV30 and TRBJ1-3, with D unclear. Germline assignment: CDR1 GTSNPN and CDR2 SVGIG (reference sequence). The CDR3 loop spans 15 amino acids. V was cut by 0 bases and J by 0 bases, with 9 bases left in between.

This clone was seen a handful of times. This chain uses TRBV18 with TRBJ1-4, with a weak D call TRBD1 (5 bases). This CDR3 is built from 14 residues. Trimming removed 3 bases from V and 8 bases from J, with 13 bases in between. Germline V gene lookup returns CDR1 KGHSH and CDR2 LQKENI. CDR3 in amino acids: CASSPSQGREKLFF. Written as DNA, the CDR3 is TGTGCCAGCTCACCTAGCCAGGGCCGGGAAAAACTGTTTTTT.

The V gene is TRBV4-1, the J gene TRBJ2-3; D gene ambiguous. CDR3 length: 13 residues. V lost 5 bases, J lost 0 bases, and 6 bases lay in between. Per the germline V gene, CDR1 is MGHRA and CDR2 is YSYEKL. The CDR3 loop is CASSTSSTDTQYF. CDR3 nucleotide sequence: TGCGCCAGCAGCACGAGCAGCACAGATACGCAGTATTTT.

The V call is TRBV4-3, the J call TRBJ2-3; no clear D gene. Looked up from germline, CDR1 is LGHNA and CDR2 is YSLEER. The V end was cut by 0 bases, the J end by 8 bases, with 12 bases between. The CDR3 has 14 amino acids. The CDR3 DNA reads as TGCGCCAGCAGCCAAGATTTTCCGGACGGTACGCAGTATTTT. It yields the protein CASSQDFPDGTQYF.

This chain links TRBV4-3 with TRBJ2-7, with TRBD1 identical over 10 bases. Germline CDR1 reads LGHNA; CDR2 reads YSLEER. V shed 0 bases, J shed 3 bases, and the junction held 2 bases outside the gene matches. The CDR3 is made up of 15 amino acids. The CDR3: CASSQDDRGLYEQYF. The CDR3 DNA is TGCGCCAGCAGCCAAGATGACAGGGGGCTCTACGAGCAGTACTTC.

This clone has just a few counts. The V call is TRBV15, the J call TRBJ1-3; D is possibly TRBD1 (5 bases). V dropped 0 bases and J dropped 0 bases, with 12 bases sitting between them. Germline V gene sequence: CDR1 LNHNV, CDR2 YYDKDF (reference sequence). The CDR3 is made up of 17 amino acids. The CDR3 spells CATSRDLGRHSGNTIYF. The CDR3, as DNA: TGTGCCACCAGCAGAGATTTGGGACGGCACTCTGGAAACACCATATATTTT.

This clone has only a few counts. This chain uses TRBV2 with TRBJ1-1; D is unclear. Per germline, CDR1 SNHLY and CDR2 FYNNEI. V lost 6 bases and J lost 3, with 5 bases in between. This CDR3 contains 11 residues. CDR3 region: CASSVYTEAFF. The CDR3 DNA is TGTGCCAGCAGCGTGTACACTGAAGCTTTCTTT.

In its sample, this clone was seen once. The chain has TRBV18 and TRBJ1-1, with a weak D call TRBD1 (5 bases). Germline V gene lookup returns CDR1 KGHSH and CDR2 LQKENI. Trimming took off 3 bases at V and 3 bases at J, with 11 bases between the two ends. The CDR3 length is 14 residues. CDR3 amino acids: CASSPAGRDTEAFF. CDR3 bases: TGTGCCAGCTCACCGGCGGGGCGTGACACTGAAGCTTTCTTT.

The chain joins TRBV7-2 to TRBJ2-7, with TRBD2 matching over 8 bases. The CDR3 has 15 residues. With V trimmed by 4 bases and J by 5 bases, 10 bases remained unmatched. Germline V gene lookup returns CDR1 SGHTA and CDR2 FQGNSA. CDR3 loop: CASSSSGSQPHEQYF. In DNA, the CDR3 is TGTGCCAGCAGCTCCAGCGGGAGCCAACCTCACGAGCAGTACTTC.

This clone was counted only a few times. The chain joins TRBV27 to TRBJ2-1; 8 bases fit TRBD2. Trimming took 3 bases from V and 5 from J; bases not matched to a gene: 9. This CDR3 has 16 amino acids. Germline V lookup: CDR1 MNHEY, CDR2 SMNVEV (reference sequence). The DNA for the CDR3 is TGTGCCAGCAGTTTGCTAGGAGCGCGGGAGGACAATGAGCAGTTCTTC. Protein: CASSLLGAREDNEQFF.

This chain joins TRBV14 and TRBJ2-7; D is undetermined. V lost 1 base and J lost 3, with 13 bases in between. Germline CDR1 and CDR2: SGHDN and FVKESK. This CDR3 is 15 amino acids long. The CDR3 loop is CASSQAPTTLYEQYF. The CDR3 DNA follows: TGTGCCAGCAGCCAAGCTCCGACCACTCTCTACGAGCAGTACTTC.